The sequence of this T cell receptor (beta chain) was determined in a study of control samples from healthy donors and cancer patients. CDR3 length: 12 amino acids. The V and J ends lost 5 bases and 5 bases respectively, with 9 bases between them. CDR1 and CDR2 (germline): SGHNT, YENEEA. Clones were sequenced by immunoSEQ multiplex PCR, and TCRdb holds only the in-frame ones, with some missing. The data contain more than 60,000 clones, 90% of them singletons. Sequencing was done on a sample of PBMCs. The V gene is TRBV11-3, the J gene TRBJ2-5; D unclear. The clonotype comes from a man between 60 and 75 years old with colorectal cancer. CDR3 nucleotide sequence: TGTGCCAGCAGCCCTCGTTTGGAGACCCAGTACTTC. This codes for CASSPRLETQYF.